These 13 T cell receptor beta chains were all obtained from the same sample, sequenced in a study of CD8 T cells in ankylosing spondylitis. MiXCR, run by TCRdb on the 5' RACE reads, gives a single entry per CDR3 protein. The sample consists of about 100,000 distinct CDR3 sequences, around 10% of them appearing once. Input material: blood, either unsorted or a sorted T cell fraction (not recorded which). These receptors were taken from a male donor with ankylosing spondylitis or in good health (not recorded which).

In this sample, this clonotype turned up many times. The gene calls are TRBV20-1 and TRBJ2-7; 8 bases fit TRBD2. Germline CDR1 and CDR2: DFQATT and SNEGSKA (reference sequence). CDR3 length: 17 residues. The V gene end was trimmed by 0 bases and the J gene end by 6 bases; junction bases not matched to a gene: 16. For the CDR3, the DNA is TGCAGTGCTAGAGATCCTGCGGGGGGACTCTTACCCGGCGAGCAGTACTTC. As protein: CSARDPAGGLLPGEQYF.

This clonotype has a count of ten or more. The chain links TRBV7-2 to TRBJ1-1; D gene uncertain. The V end lost 6 bases, the J end lost 5 bases, and 16 bases lay between the germline ends. The germline CDR1 and CDR2 sequences are SGHTA and FQGNSA. The CDR3 contains 14 residues. CDR3 nucleotide sequence: TGTGCCAGCAGATCTACCAACTCGGGGACTGAAGCTTTCTTT. This translates into CASRSTNSGTEAFF.

The chain is built from TRBV7-9 and TRBJ2-3; maybe TRBD2 (6 bases). The CDR3 runs to 16 residues. The germline gives CDR1 SEHNR, CDR2 FQNEAQ (reference sequence). Trimming removed 5 bases from V and 4 bases from J, with 19 bases in between. The CDR3 spells CASSEKPGRGADTQYF. In DNA, the CDR3 is TGTGCCAGCAGCGAAAAACCGGGGCGCGGGGCAGATACGCAGTATTTT. Based on the CDR3 plus reference TRBV7-9 and TRBJ2-3, the full variable domain is DTGVSQNPRHKITKRGQNVTFRCDPISEHNRLYWYRQTLGQGPEFLTYFQNEAQLEKSRLLSDRFSAERPKGSFSTLEIQRTEQGDSAMYLCASSEKPGRGADTQYFGPGTRLTVL.

The table lists this clonotype with a few counts. This rearrangement joins TRBV11-2 to TRBJ2-1; 10 positions match TRBD2. This CDR3 region has 14 residues. V shed 1 base, J shed 15 bases, and the junction held 9 bases outside the gene matches. The germline CDR1 and CDR2 sequences are SGHAT and FQNNGV. CDR3 coding DNA: TGTGCCAGCAGCTTAGGCTTAACTAGCGGGGCCCCGTTCTTC. It translates to CASSLGLTSGAPFF.

This clonotype has at least ten counts. V gene TRBV19 combines with J gene TRBJ1-5; 7 nucleotides align to TRBD1. Germline values: CDR1 LNHDA, CDR2 SQIVND (reference sequence). Losses at the gene ends were 1 base for V and 4 bases for J; bases not matched to a gene: 13. The CDR3 consists of 18 residues. The CDR3 nucleotides are TGTGCCAGTAGTATAGCCGTATTGGGACAGCTTATTAATCAGCCCCAGCATTTT. Its protein product is CASSIAVLGQLINQPQHF.

This clonotype was counted many times. The gene calls are TRBV7-2 and TRBJ2-1; D ambiguous. The germline gives CDR1 SGHTA, CDR2 FQGNSA. CDR3 length: 15 amino acids. V lost 6 bases and J 3 bases, leaving 15 bases between the germline ends. CDR3: CASSLSAYFYNEQFF. DNA for the CDR3: TGTGCCAGCAGTCTCTCAGCCTACTTCTACAATGAGCAGTTCTTC.

This clonotype was observed many times. The J gene is TRBJ1-1, the V gene TRBV5-1, with D possibly matching TRBD1 (6 bases). The CDR3 is made up of 14 amino acids. V was cut by 6 bases and J by 1 base, with 13 bases left in between. The germline V gene encodes CDR1 SGHRS and CDR2 YFSETQ. The CDR3 DNA is TGCGCCAGCATGCTGGACAGAGAGAACACTGAAGCTTTCTTT. Protein product: CASMLDRENTEAFF.

In its sample, this clonotype was seen a few times. The chain is built from TRBV7-2 and TRBJ2-7, with 10 positions matching TRBD1. CDR1 SGHTA and CDR2 FQGNSA come from the germline V gene. The CDR3 contains 15 residues. V shed 5 bases and J 9 bases; nucleotides not matched to a gene: 13. The CDR3 reads CASSVPGTGAYRQYF. DNA for the CDR3: TGTGCCAGCAGCGTTCCCGGGACAGGGGCATACAGGCAGTACTTC. Filled out from reference TRBV7-2 and TRBJ2-7, the complete variable domain reads GAGVSQSPSNKVTEKGKDVELRCDPISGHTALYWYRQSLGQGLEFLIYFQGNSAPDKSGLPSDRFSAERTGGSVSTLTIQRTQQEDSAVYLCASSVPGTGAYRQYFGPGTRLTVT.

This clonotype turned up a few times. This sequence joins TRBV7-6 and TRBJ2-3, with TRBD2 matching over 10 bases. CDR1 SGHVS and CDR2 FNYEAQ come from the germline V gene. Trimming cost V 2 bases and J 6 bases; bases outside gene matches: 8. The CDR3 runs to 16 residues. CDR3 nucleotide sequence: TGTGCCAGCAGCTTAAGTCTCGTAGCGGGGGGTGATACGCAGTATTTT. It specifies CASSLSLVAGGDTQYF.

This clonotype was counted ten times or more. The chain combines TRBV5-1 with TRBJ2-1, with D unclear. This CDR3 spans 11 amino acids. Looked up from germline, CDR1 is SGHRS and CDR2 is YFSETQ. The V and J ends lost 3 bases and 6 bases respectively, with 4 bases between them. CDR3 bases: TGCGCCAGCAGCTGGGGCAATGAGCAGTTCTTC. It is translated as CASSWGNEQFF.

The chain is built from TRBV7-8 and TRBJ1-2; weak D call: TRBD1 (6 bases). Germline loops: CDR1 SGHVS, CDR2 FQNEAQ. V shed 6 bases and J shed 1 base, with 9 bases lying between them. There are 13 residues in the CDR3. CDR3 protein: CASSRQDNYGYTF. CDR3 nucleotides: TGTGCCAGCAGTCGACAGGATAACTATGGCTACACCTTC.

This clonotype was observed many times. The chain links TRBV5-1 to TRBJ2-1; D remains unclear. The V end lost 3 bases, the J end lost 0 bases, and 13 bases lay between the germline ends. The CDR3 is 16 amino acids. Germline V lookup: CDR1 SGHRS, CDR2 YFSETQ. This CDR3 reads CASSSREVSSYNEQFF. In DNA form, the CDR3 reads TGCGCCAGCAGCTCCCGCGAAGTAAGCTCCTACAATGAGCAGTTCTTC. Based on the CDR3 plus reference TRBV5-1 and TRBJ2-1, the full variable domain is KAGVTQTPRYLIKTRGQQVTLSCSPISGHRSVSWYQQTPGQGLQFLFEYFSETQRNKGNFPGRFSGRQFSNSRSEMNVSTLELGDSALYLCASSSREVSSYNEQFFGPGTRLTVL.

This clonotype has at least ten counts. The chain is built from TRBV7-2 and TRBJ2-2; the D is unclear. The germline V gene encodes CDR1 SGHTA and CDR2 FQGNSA. V was pared by 5 bases and J by 5 bases, with 18 bases between. The CDR3 spans 16 residues. The CDR3 reads CASSPQRFRGTGELFF. The DNA for the CDR3 is TGTGCCAGCAGCCCTCAACGGTTTCGAGGAACCGGGGAGCTGTTTTTT.